This T cell receptor (beta chain) was documented in a study of blood T cells in healthy people across ages. Study overall: Template switching picked up about one barcoded beta molecule for each two T cells. General study results and limits: The study found more naive CD4+ cells and higher diversity in long-lived than aged donors.

Then a second PCR, running about 6 to 12 cycles, was carried out with a sample-barcoded 5' primer and a J-beta primer mix. TCRdb used MiXCR to reprocess the 5' RACE reads, holding one entry per CDR3 protein. The table shows around 2 million distinct CDR3 sequences, with 39% occurring only once. Each donor's blood draw was around 10 milliliters of peripheral blood. At least 5.5 micrograms of total RNA were extracted per sample. The table lists this clonotype with a few counts. Its antigen remains unknown. Sequenced material: blood. This TCR was recovered from a human donor in good health.

The chain's CDR3 is CASRSGTGGNYGYTF. In DNA, the CDR3 is TGTGCCAGCAGGAGCGGGACAGGCGGGAACTATGGCTACACCTTC. This rearrangement joins TRBV6-5 to TRBJ1-2; TRBD1 matches at 8 bases. Germline CDR1 reads MNHEY; CDR2 reads SVGAGI. The junction had 8 bases not matched to a gene; V was cut back by 6 bases and J by 2 bases. The CDR3 contains 15 residues.